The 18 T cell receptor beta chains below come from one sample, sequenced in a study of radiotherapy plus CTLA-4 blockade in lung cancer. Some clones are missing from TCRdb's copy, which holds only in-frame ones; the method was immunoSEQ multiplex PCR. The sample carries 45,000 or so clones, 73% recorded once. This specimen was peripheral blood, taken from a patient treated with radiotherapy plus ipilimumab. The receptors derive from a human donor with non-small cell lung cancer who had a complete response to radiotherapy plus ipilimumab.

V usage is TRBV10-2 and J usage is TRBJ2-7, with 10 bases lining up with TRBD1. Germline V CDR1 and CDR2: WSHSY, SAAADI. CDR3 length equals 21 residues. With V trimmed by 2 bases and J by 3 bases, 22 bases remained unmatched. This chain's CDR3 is CASSESFLLRDRGVIGYEQYF. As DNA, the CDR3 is TGCGCCAGCAGTGAGAGTTTTTTACTTAGGGACAGGGGTGTCATCGGCTACGAGCAGTACTTC.

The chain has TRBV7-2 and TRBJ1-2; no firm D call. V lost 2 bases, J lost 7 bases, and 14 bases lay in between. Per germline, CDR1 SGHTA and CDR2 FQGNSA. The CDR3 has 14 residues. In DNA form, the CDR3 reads TGTGCCAGCAGCTTAAACGAAGCCTCAAGTGGCTACACCTTC. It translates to CASSLNEASSGYTF.

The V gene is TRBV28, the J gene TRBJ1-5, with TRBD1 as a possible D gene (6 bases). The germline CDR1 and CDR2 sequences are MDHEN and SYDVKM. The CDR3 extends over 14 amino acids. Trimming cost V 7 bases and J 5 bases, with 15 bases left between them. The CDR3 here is CASKEGQGYQPQHF. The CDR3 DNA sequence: TGTGCCAGCAAAGAGGGACAAGGGTATCAGCCCCAGCATTTT.

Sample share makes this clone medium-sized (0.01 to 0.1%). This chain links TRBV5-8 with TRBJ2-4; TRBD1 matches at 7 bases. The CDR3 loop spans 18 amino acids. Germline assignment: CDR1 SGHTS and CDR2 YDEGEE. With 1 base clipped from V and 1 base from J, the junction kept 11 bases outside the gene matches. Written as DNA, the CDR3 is TGTGCCAGCAGCTTGAGGTGGCAGGGGGTTTGGGCCAAAAACATTCAGTACTTC. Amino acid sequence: CASSLRWQGVWAKNIQYF.

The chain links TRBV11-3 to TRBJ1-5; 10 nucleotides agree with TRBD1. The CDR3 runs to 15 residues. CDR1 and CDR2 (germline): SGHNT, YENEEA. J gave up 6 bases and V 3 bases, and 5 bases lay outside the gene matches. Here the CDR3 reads CASSFRDRGSQPQHF. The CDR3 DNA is TGTGCCAGCAGCTTCCGGGACAGGGGATCTCAGCCCCAGCATTTT.

Here the CDR3 reads CASVAGLGPYEQYF. The CDR3 DNA sequence: TGTGCCAGCGTGGCGGGGTTGGGTCCCTACGAGCAGTACTTC. The V call is TRBV28, the J call TRBJ2-7, with a weak D call TRBD2 (6 bases). Germline V gene data show CDR1 as MDHEN and CDR2 as SYDVKM. This CDR3 spans 14 amino acids. The V gene lost 8 bases and the J gene lost 2 bases, with 16 bases spanning the gap.

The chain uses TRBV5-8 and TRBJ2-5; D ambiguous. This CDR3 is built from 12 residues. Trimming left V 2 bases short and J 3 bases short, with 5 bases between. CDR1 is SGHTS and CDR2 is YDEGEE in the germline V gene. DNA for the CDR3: TGTGCCAGCAGCTTCCTCGAAGAGACCCAGTACTTC. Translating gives CASSFLEETQYF.

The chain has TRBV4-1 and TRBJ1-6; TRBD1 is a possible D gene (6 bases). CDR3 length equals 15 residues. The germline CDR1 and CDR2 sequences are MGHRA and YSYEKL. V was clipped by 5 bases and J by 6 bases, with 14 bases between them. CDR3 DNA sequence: TGCGCCAGCAGCTCTCGGGGGGGGCCTAATTCACCCCTCCACTTT. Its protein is CASSSRGGPNSPLHF.

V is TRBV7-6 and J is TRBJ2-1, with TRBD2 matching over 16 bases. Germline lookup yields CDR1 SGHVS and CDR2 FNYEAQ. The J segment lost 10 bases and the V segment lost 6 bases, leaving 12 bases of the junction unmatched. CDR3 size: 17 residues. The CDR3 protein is CASRFSGTSGRAGEQFF. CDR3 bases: TGTGCCAGCAGATTCTCCGGGACTAGCGGGAGGGCAGGGGAGCAGTTCTTC. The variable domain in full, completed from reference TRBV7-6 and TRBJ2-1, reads GAGVSQSPRYKVTKRGQDVALRCDPISGHVSLYWYRQALGQGPEFLTYFNYEAQQDKSGLPNDRFSAERPEGSISTLTIQRTEQRDSAMYRCASRFSGTSGRAGEQFFGPGTRLTVL.

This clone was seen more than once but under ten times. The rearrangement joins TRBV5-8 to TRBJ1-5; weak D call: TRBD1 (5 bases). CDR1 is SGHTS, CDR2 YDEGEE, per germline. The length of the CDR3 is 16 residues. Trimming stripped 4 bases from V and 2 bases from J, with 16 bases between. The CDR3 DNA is TGTGCCAGCAGCCCGAAGGTCGGGGGAGGCAATCAGCCCCAGCATTTT. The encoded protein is CASSPKVGGGNQPQHF.

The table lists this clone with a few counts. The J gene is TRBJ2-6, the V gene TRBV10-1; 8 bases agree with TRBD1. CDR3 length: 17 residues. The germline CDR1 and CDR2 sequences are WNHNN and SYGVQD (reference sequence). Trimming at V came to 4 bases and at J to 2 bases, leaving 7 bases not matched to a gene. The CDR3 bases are TGCGCCAGCAGTGGAGGAAGGACAGGGACTGGGGCCAACGTCCTGACTTTC. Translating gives CASSGGRTGTGANVLTF.

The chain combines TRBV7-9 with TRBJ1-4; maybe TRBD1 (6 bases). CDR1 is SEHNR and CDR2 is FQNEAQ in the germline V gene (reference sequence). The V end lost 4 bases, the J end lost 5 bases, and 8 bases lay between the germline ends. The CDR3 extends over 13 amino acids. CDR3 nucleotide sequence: TGTGCCAGCAGCTACAGGGCCAATGAAAAACTGTTTTTT. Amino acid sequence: CASSYRANEKLFF.

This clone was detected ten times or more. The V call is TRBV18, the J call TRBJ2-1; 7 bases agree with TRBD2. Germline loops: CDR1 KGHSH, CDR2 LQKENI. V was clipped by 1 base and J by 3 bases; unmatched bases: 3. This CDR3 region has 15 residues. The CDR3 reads CASSPRGGGYNEQFF. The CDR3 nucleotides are TGTGCCAGCTCACCACGGGGCGGGGGCTACAATGAGCAGTTCTTC.

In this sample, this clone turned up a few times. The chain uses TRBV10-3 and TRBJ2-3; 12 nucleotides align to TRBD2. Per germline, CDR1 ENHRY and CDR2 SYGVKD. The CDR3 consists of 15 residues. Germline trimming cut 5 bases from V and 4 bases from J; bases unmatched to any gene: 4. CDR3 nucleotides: TGTGCCATCAGTATACTAGCGGGGGGTGCAGATACGCAGTATTTT. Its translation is CAISILAGGADTQYF.

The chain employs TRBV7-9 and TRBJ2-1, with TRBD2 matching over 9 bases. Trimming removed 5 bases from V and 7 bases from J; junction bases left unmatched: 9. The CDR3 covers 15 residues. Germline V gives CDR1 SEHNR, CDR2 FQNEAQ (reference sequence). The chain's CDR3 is CASSTLGTSMNEQFF. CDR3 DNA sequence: TGTGCCAGCAGCACTCTTGGGACTAGCATGAATGAGCAGTTCTTC.

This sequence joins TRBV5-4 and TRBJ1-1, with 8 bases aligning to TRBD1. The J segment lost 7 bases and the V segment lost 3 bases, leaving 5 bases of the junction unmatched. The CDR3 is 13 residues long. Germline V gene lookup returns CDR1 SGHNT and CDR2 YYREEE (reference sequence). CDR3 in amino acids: CASSWDRRSEAFF. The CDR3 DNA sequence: TGTGCCAGCAGCTGGGACAGGAGGAGTGAAGCTTTCTTT.

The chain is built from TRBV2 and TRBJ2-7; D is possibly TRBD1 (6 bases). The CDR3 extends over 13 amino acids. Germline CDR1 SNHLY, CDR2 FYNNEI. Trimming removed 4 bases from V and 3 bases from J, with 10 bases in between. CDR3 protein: CASSGQEYYEQYF. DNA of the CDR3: TGTGCCAGCAGTGGACAGGAATACTACGAGCAGTACTTC.

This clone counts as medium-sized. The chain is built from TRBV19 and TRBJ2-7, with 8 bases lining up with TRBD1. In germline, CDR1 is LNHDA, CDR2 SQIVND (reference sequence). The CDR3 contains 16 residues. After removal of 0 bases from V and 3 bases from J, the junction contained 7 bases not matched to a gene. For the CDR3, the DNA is TGTGCCAGTAGTATAGACCCAGGGGGCGTCGGCTACGAGCAGTACTTC. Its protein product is CASSIDPGGVGYEQYF.